The sequence of this TCR beta chain was determined in a study of T cells in localized non-small cell lung cancer (dated by TCRdb to about 2020). Looking at the study overall: Comparing tumors with uninvolved tumor-adjacent lungs, the study looked at the T cell repertoires of 200 to 250 patients with early-stage NSCLC. The mean age of the NSCLC patients was 60 to 85 years, with about 120 men and around 100 women. The cohort was made up of about 240 treatment-naive NSCLC patients whose localized lung tumors had been resected.

Counted from cysteine to phenylalanine, this CDR3 has 12 amino acids. The sequence is cut down to CDR3 DNA, 36 bases in frame from base 1. CDR1 and CDR2, per the germline V gene (reference sequence), are MNHNY and SVGAGI. Between the V and J ends, shortened by 2 bases and 10 bases respectively, the junction contains 8 bases. Points the paper makes about the study in general: The highest T cell clonality was observed in uninvolved tumor-adjacent lung, where clonality exceeded that of tumor, suggesting that antigenic responses were more focused in uninvolved tumor-adjacent lung. A median of roughly 60 of the top 100 tumor clones were detected in paired uninvolved adjacent lung, and 25 to 35 of these tumor clones were also found among the top 100 clones of the paired uninvolved adjacent lung. Because the study design was exploratory, TCR variables were selected using unadjusted p-values without false-discovery rate correction. Because multi-region sequencing of the tumors was not done, intratumor heterogeneity could not be ruled out. Longer overall survival was associated with higher blood T cell density, whereas shorter survival was associated with higher adjacent-lung clonality.

TCR beta CDR3 regions were sequenced from DNA using the immunoSEQ Assay. In the authors' own workflow: To compute T cell density, TCR beta template counts were normalized to usable DNA, which was estimated by amplifying housekeeping genes. Richness was estimated with the preseqR package, extrapolating to 400,000 templates for PBMC samples and 120,000 templates for tissue samples. Clonality was calculated as one minus Pielou's evenness. To identify tissue-enriched TCRs, differential abundance testing was run on productive amino-acid clonotypes with a minimum total count of 5 and an alpha of 0.1. The Jaccard Index and the Morisita Overlap Index were used to quantify repertoire overlap between compartments. GLIPH grouped TCR beta CDR3s together with public tetramer-defined viral CDR3s, and a viral motif had to include at least three viral sequences and show V-gene enrichment. TCRdb took this table from immuneACCESS and kept in-frame rearrangements with V and J called. Such tables lack part of the clones; where checked against another copy, unresolved V genes explain under half of the gap, and the rest is unexplained. From that table come the V and J calls and clone size; the DNA was used to work out D and trimming. The sample table contains 70,000 or so clones; only one count was recorded for roughly 83% of them. Approximately 1.2% of the sample is held by the ten biggest clonotypes.

At diagnosis, tumor, uninvolved tumor-adjacent lung and peripheral blood were collected and then preserved as a mix of FFPE and fresh-frozen material. For TCR repertoire profiling, the blood samples were analyzed as peripheral blood mononuclear cells. The count of this clone is one. Its antigen is not yet known. Within one base of it there is no much larger clone, and no base qualities were kept. The sequences come from peripheral blood, collected before any cancer treatment. The clonotype originates from a female donor of 60 years or more with stage I lung adenocarcinoma. The rearranged chain carries TRBV6-6 and TRBJ1-4, with no D gene named confidently. The CDR3 protein is CASSYADGKLFF. Read as DNA, the sequence is TGTGCCAGCAGTTACGCCGATGGAAAACTGTTTTTT.